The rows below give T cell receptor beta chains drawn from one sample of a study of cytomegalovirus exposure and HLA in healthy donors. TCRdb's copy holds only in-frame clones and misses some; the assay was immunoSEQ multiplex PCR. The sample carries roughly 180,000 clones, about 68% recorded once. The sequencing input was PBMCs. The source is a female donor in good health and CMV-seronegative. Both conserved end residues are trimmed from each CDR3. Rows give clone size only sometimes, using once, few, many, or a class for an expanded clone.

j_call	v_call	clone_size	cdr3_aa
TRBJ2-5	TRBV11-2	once	ASSPGQGIQETQY
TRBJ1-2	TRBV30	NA	AWSVPGNYGYT
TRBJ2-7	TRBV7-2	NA	ASSPSQGGTNEQY
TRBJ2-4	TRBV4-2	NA	ASSQGDRRNIQY
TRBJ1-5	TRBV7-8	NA	ASSFSRGQPQH
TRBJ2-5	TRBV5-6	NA	ASSLPSGGAGETQY
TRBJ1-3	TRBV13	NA	ASSLRGWDSSGNTIY
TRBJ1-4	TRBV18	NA	ASSPDNAGEKLF
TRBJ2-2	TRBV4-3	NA	ASSPRLAGVGGELF
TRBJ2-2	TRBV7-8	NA	ASSLRLAGAAGELF
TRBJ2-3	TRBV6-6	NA	ASSYSQATDTQY
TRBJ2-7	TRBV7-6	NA	ASSTQKSSYEQY
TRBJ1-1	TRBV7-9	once	ASSSRTGVNTEAF
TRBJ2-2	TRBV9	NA	ASRAHSGSTGELF
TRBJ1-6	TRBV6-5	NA	ASSLTTGGNSPLH
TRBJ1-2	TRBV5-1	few	ASRPEPGQGNYGYT
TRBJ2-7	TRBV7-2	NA	ASSLDRGISYEQY
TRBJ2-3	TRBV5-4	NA	AEGVSTDTQY
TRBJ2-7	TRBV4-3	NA	ASSIGTSGITYEQY
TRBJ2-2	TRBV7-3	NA	ASSLTLAGGAGELF
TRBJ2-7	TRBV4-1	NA	ASSQDYRALGREQY
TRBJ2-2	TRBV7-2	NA	ASSLWRAGGRGTGELF
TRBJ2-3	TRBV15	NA	AAETAGRTDTQY
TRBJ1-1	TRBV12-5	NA	ASGPGGAEAF
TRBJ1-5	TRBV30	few	AWRGSTDYSNQPQH
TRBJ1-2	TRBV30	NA	AWSVLARAYGYT
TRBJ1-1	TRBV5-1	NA	ASSSRSRLNTEAF
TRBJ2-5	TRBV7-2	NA	ASSLQSGGTETQY
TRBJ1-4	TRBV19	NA	ASSAGLDEKLF
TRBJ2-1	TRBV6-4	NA	ASSEASDVAEQF
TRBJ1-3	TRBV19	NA	ASSARQGAPGNTIY
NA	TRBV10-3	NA	AISEGGAVTYEQY